Listed below are T cell receptor beta chains from one sample, sequenced in a study of shared clonotypes between healthy human individuals. Clones were read by immunoSEQ multiplex PCR, and TCRdb kept only the in-frame ones, dropping some. The table lists hundreds of thousands of clones, about 85% of them singletons. The sample was PBMCs. Receptors were obtained from a woman in her 40s in good health. Some clones in this sample may be carry-over from other donors' samples. The conserved cysteine and the conserved F or W are not part of the CDR3 here. Each record gives: J gene, V gene, CDR3 protein.

>TRBJ2-5|TRBV28
ASSLMGRAIQETQY
>TRBJ2-1|TRBV10-1
ASSPAGSYNEQF
>TRBJ2-1|TRBV9
ASSVSALSYNEQF
>TRBJ1-2|TRBV19
ASSNFRGREGLNYGYT
>TRBJ2-7|TRBV5-1
ASSLDRDRVV
>TRBJ2-1|TRBV2
ASSVGRGLDEQF
>TRBJ1-1|TRBV29-1
SVEAGRAGTEAF
>TRBJ2-3|TRBV10-3
AIAAREVDTQY
>TRBJ2-2|TRBV9
ASSGSSGNTGELF
>TRBJ2-1|TRBV5-1
ASSFPRDYTQGPSYNEQF
>TRBJ1-5|TRBV18
ASSPGQGNQPQH
>TRBJ2-1|TRBV6-1
ASRLTSGREQF
>TRBJ1-3|TRBV29-1
SVEGGESGNTIY
>TRBJ1-2|TRBV6-1
ASSDPGQGYGYT
>TRBJ1-1|TRBV7-2
ASSLARQGRAF
>TRBJ2-1|TRBV9
ASSVVGAGEQF
>TRBJ2-1|TRBV14
ASSFTTGTGKFESYNEQF
>TRBJ2-1|TRBV5-1
ASSLALDPPRKF
>TRBJ2-1|TRBV5-4
ASSPVAGSAQF
>TRBJ2-7|TRBV5-6
ASSFPASSYEQY
>TRBJ1-2|TRBV30
AWSRDRGSYGYT
>TRBJ2-7|TRBV15
ATGSYDTGRHEQY
>TRBJ2-7|TRBV30
AWSVRLGQGYEQY
>TRBJ2-7|TRBV5-4
ASSSQGTVHYEQY
>TRBJ1-4|TRBV27
ASSPWRGPNEKLF
>TRBJ2-1|TRBV30
AWSRLGLAGLPNEQF
>TRBJ2-1|TRBV9
ASSVALAGGYNEQF
>TRBJ1-4|TRBV25-1
ASSEIVQYEKLF
>TRBJ2-7|TRBV7-8
ASSKGQDIYEQY
>TRBJ2-7|TRBV11-2
ASSLETEYEQY
>TRBJ1-2|TRBV9
ASSVERGDRYT
>TRBJ2-1|TRBV6-6
ASSYRGLANEQF
>TRBJ2-3|TRBV15
ATSRDQRGDTQY
>TRBJ2-1|TRBV5-1
ASRDQEPTYNEQF
>TRBJ2-1|TRBV19
ASSVGTSGRNEQF
>TRBJ2-2|TRBV28
ASSWDLQGWKGGELF
>TRBJ2-4|TRBV7-2
ASSLAGTSGRLAKNIQY
>TRBJ2-2|TRBV14
ASSQDHGNLPGGRGTGELF
>TRBJ2-6|TRBV5-8
ASSSRGSGANVLT
>TRBJ1-5|TRBV11-1
ASSRNQDQPQH
>TRBJ2-1|TRBV18
ASSQGGGEQF
>TRBJ2-5|TRBV6-6
ASSPDRGSETQY
>TRBJ2-1|TRBV4-3
ASPPRGLAGSGGNEQF
>TRBJ2-1|TRBV4-3
ASSQDLRDEQF
>TRBJ2-7|TRBV2
ASKRGPSYEQY
>TRBJ1-2|TRBV7-9
ASSLAETGYT
>TRBJ2-7|TRBV6-5
ASRAGTGIYEQY
>TRBJ2-7|TRBV6-1
ASSEGTGFYEQY
>TRBJ1-3|TRBV9
ASSVAGTNSGNTIY
>TRBJ1-1|TRBV7-2
ASRTGQGALGEAF